This entry concerns a single T cell receptor beta chain. Amplification of TCR beta used genomic DNA extracted from peripheral blood. This CDR3 is 14 amino acids long. J lost 9 bases, V lost 0 bases, and 0 bases had no gene match. From germline, CDR1 is MRHNA and CDR2 SNTAGT. A mixed TRB-A/B primer pool amplified rearranged TRB by multiplex touch-down PCR. TCRdb reprocessed the multiplex PCR reads via MiXCR and lists one record per CDR3 protein. The data contain 5,000 to 8,000 distinct CDR3 sequences, 27% of them singletons. This sample was taken from a study of T cell repertoires in aging, cancer and after chemotherapy.

The chain employs TRBV6-4 and TRBJ2-1; 12 bases are shared with TRBD2. Material: blood. The receptor was derived from a human donor in good health. CDR3 coding DNA: TGTGCCAGCAGTGACTCGACTAGCGGGAGTGAGCAGTTCTTC. Translated, it gives CASSDSTSGSEQFF.